The TCR beta chain under discussion was sequenced for a study of blood T cell repertoires in COVID-19. Across the study: Samples came from the United States, Italy and Spain, spanning acute and convalescent COVID-19.

Trimming removed 5 bases from V and 2 bases from J; junction bases left unmatched: 4. This CDR3 is 16 amino acids long. CDR1 and CDR2 (germline): KGHDR, SFDVKD. Original methodology: The assay estimated nucleated cells by amplifying reference gene primers. Clones were sequenced by immunoSEQ multiplex PCR, and TCRdb holds only the in-frame ones, with some missing. V, J and clone size derive from that table, while D and trimming were established from the DNA sequence. The sample has some 100,000 clones; 91% are singletons. Input material: peripheral blood. The chain has TRBV24-1 and TRBJ1-3; 11 bases are shared with TRBD1. The receptor was derived from a man aged 50 or older with active COVID-19. CDR3 coding DNA: TGTGCCACCAGTGGGCCGGGACAGGGGGCTGGAAACACCATATATTTT. As protein: CATSGPGQGAGNTIYF.